The rows below give T cell receptor beta chains drawn from one sample of a study of T cell repertoires in cytomegalovirus infection. The antigens of these receptors remain unknown. TCRdb reprocessed the reads via MiXCR and lists one record per CDR3 protein. This table has 650,000 to 900,000 distinct CDR3 sequences, under 35% appearing once. The sequencing used cultured CD8+ T cells from PBMCs, collected from culture after CMV antigen stimulation. The origin of the receptors is a human donor in good health (CMV status not recorded). Some clones in this sample may be carry-over from other donors' samples. CDR3s include the opening cysteine and the closing phenylalanine or tryptophan. The order of the fields is V gene, J gene, D gene, clone size, CDR3 DNA, CDR3 protein. The D gene is left open where the match is weak. Only part of the rows carry a size: once, few, many, or a class if the clone is expanded.

TRBV27	TRBJ2-3	.	few	TGTGCCAGCAGTTTCGGATATGGTGTAGATACGCAGTATTTT	CASSFGYGVDTQYF
TRBV4-2	TRBJ1-6	.	.	TGTGCCAGCAGCCAAGACGGGGTACAGGGCCGTTCACCCCTCCACTTT	CASSQDGVQGRSPLHF
TRBV12-3/TRBV12-4	TRBJ1-1	.	.	TGTGCCAGCAGCCTTCGACTGGGGGGCTGGACTGAAGCTTTCTTT	CASSLRLGGWTEAFF
TRBV19	TRBJ1-2	.	.	TGTGCCAGTAGCAGGAGGGTAAACTATGGCTACACCTTC	CASSRRVNYGYTF
TRBV5-6	TRBJ2-1	.	few	TGTGCCAGCAGCTTGGACCTCTCAGGGAGCTCCTACAATGAGCAGTTCTTC	CASSLDLSGSSYNEQFF
TRBV24-1	TRBJ2-1	.	few	TGTGCCACCAGTTCAGAATACAATGAGCAGTTCTTC	CATSSEYNEQFF
TRBV20-1	TRBJ1-4	.	.	TGCAGTGCCCAAACAGGGAAACAACAGGCAACTAATGAAAAACTGTTTTTT	CSAQTGKQQATNEKLFF
TRBV4-3	TRBJ2-5	.	.	TGCGCCAGCAGCCAAGGGAGATGGGAACAAGAGACCCAGTACTTC	CASSQGRWEQETQYF
TRBV6-1	TRBJ2-3	TRBD2	many	TGTGCCAGCAGTGAAGCTAGCGGGGGGCCAGATACGCAGTATTTT	CASSEASGGPDTQYF
TRBV12-5	TRBJ1-4	.	.	TGTGCTAGTGGTTTGGAGGGAAGGGAAAAACTGTTTTTT	CASGLEGREKLFF
TRBV7-9	TRBJ2-5	TRBD1	many	TGTGCCAGCAGCTTGTATTCCTCCGGCGACAGGGAGTCGGAGACCCAGTACTTC	CASSLYSSGDRESETQYF
TRBV19	TRBJ1-1	.	few	TGTGCCAGTAATGCCCGGTTAAACACTGAAGCTTTCTTT	CASNARLNTEAFF
TRBV2	TRBJ2-2	TRBD1	few	TGTGCCAGCAGACAGGGGGTATCCGGGGAGCTGTTTTTT	CASRQGVSGELFF
TRBV2	TRBJ2-5	TRBD2	.	TGTGCCAGCAGTGAAGTGGGACTAGCGGATAAAGAGACCCAGTACTTC	CASSEVGLADKETQYF
TRBV2	TRBJ2-7	TRBD2	few	TGTGCCAGCCAACTGACTAGCGGGGGGGCGGGATACGAGCAGTACTTC	CASQLTSGGAGYEQYF
TRBV19	TRBJ1-5	TRBD1	few	TGTGCCAGTAGTATAGGCGGGACAGGGGGCTATAGCAATCAGCCCCAGCATTTT	CASSIGGTGGYSNQPQHF
TRBV12-3/TRBV12-4	TRBJ1-1	.	.	TGTGCCAGCAACCGCGGGGTTTTGAACACTGAAGCTTTCTTT	CASNRGVLNTEAFF
TRBV11-1	TRBJ2-1	.	few	TGTGCCAGCAGCCAACAGGGCTACAATGAGCAGTTCTTC	CASSQQGYNEQFF
TRBV7-8	TRBJ1-1	TRBD1	many	TGTGCCAGCAGCTTAGGGACGGGACAGGGAGGAGGCACTGAAGCTTTCTTT	CASSLGTGQGGGTEAFF
TRBV27	TRBJ2-5	.	few	TGTGCCAGCAGTGACACAACTTTACGGGCGGAAAGAGAGACCCAGTACTTC	CASSDTTLRAERETQYF
TRBV10-3	TRBJ1-6	TRBD1	many	TGTGCCATCAGCTTAGACAGGGGTAATTCACCCCTCCACTTT	CAISLDRGNSPLHF
TRBV6-6	TRBJ1-6	.	.	TGTGCCAGCAGCACGGGACTAATAAATTCACCCCTCCACTTT	CASSTGLINSPLHF
TRBV5-6	TRBJ1-4	.	.	TGTGCCAGCAGCCCGAGACAGAACACTTCGCGGGAAAAACTGTTTTTT	CASSPRQNTSREKLFF
TRBV27	TRBJ2-1	.	.	TGTGCCAACAGTTGGGGGACGGAGCAGTTCTTC	CANSWGTEQFF
TRBV7-6	TRBJ1-1	.	.	TGTGCCAGCAGCCCTAGTCATGGGGTGAGGGGGACATCAAGGGCTTTCTTT	CASSPSHGVRGTSRAFF
TRBV5-4	TRBJ1-1	.	.	TGTGCCAGCAGCTCAATTGGAACTGAAGCTTTCTTT	CASSSIGTEAFF
TRBV6-1	TRBJ1-4	.	few	TGTGCCAGCAGAGCCGCGGGCGGTGAAAAACTGTTTTTT	CASRAAGGEKLFF
TRBV7-9	TRBJ2-3	TRBD2	.	TGTGCCAGCAGCCCTTGGGGGACTAGGGTTCTTGGCACAGATACGCAGTATTTT	CASSPWGTRVLGTDTQYF
TRBV6-2/TRBV6-3	TRBJ2-3	TRBD1	.	TGTGCCAGCAGTTCCACCGGGACAGGGGGCGCTTCCTATACTAGCACAGATACGCAGTATTTT	CASSSTGTGGASYTSTDTQYF